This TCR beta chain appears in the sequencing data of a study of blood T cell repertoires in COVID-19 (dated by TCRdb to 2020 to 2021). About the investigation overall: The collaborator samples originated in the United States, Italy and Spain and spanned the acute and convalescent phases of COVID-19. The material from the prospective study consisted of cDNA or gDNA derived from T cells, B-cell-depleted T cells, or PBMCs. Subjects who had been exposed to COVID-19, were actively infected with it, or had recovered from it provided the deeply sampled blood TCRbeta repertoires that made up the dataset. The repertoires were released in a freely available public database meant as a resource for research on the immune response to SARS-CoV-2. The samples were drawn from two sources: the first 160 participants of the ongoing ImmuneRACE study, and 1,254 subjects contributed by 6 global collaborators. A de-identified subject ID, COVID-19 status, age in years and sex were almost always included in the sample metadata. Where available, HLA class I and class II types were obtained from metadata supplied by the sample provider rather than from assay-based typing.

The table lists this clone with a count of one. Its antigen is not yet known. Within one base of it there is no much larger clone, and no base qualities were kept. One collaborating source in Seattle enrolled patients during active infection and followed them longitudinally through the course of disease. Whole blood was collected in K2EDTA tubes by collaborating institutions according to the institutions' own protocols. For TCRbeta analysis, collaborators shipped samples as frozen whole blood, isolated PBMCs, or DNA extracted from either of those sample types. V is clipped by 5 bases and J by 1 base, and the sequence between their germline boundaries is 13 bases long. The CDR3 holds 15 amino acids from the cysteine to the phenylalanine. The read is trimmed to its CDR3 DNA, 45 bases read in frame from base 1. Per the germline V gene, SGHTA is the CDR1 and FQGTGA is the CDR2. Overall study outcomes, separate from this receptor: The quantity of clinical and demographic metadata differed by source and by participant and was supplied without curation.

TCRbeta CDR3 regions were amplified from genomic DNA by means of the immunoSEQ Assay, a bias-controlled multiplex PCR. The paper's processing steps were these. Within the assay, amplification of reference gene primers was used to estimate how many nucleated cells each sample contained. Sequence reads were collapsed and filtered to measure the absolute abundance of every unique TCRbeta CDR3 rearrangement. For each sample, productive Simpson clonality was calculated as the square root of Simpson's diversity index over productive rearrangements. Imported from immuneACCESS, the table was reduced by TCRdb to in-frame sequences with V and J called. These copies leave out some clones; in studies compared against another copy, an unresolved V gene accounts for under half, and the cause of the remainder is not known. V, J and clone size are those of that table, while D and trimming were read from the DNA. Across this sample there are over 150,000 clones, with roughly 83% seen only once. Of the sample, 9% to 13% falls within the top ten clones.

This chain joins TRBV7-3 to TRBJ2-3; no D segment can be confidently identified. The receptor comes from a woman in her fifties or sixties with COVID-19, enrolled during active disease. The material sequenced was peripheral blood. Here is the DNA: TGTGCCAGCAGCCCTGGGCTCAAGGGCACAGATACGCAGTATTTT. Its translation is CASSPGLKGTDTQYF. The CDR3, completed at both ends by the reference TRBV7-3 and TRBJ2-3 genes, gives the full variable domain GAGVSQTPSNKVTEKGKYVELRCDPISGHTALYWYRQSLGQGPEFLIYFQGTGAADDSGLPNDRFFAVRPEGSVSTLKIQRTERGDSAVYLCASSPGLKGTDTQYFGPGTRLTVL.